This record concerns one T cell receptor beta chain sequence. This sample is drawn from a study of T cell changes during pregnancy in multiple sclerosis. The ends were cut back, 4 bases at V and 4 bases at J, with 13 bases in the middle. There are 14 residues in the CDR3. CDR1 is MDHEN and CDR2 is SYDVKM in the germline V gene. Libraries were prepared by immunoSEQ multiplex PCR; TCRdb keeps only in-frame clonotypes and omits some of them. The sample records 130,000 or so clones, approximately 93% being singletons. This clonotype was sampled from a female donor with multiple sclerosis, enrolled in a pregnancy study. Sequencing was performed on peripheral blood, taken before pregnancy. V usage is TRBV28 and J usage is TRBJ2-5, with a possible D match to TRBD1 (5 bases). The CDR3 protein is CASSSAGWRETQYF. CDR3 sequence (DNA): TGTGCCAGCAGTTCAGCAGGGTGGAGAGAGACCCAGTACTTC.